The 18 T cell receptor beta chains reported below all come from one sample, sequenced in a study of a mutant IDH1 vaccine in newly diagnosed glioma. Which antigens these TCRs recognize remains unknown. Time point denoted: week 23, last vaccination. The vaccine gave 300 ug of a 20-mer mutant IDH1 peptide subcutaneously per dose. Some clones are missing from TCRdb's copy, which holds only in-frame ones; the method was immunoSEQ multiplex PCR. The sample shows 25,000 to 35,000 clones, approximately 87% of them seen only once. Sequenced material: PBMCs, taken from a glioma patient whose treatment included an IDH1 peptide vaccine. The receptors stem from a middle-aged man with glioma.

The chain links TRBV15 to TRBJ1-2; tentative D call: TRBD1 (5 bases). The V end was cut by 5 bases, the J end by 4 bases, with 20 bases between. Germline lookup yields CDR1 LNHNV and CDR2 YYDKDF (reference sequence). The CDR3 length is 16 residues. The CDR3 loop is CATSGHPRSPGYGYTF. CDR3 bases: TGTGCCACCAGCGGACACCCCAGGTCGCCCGGCTATGGCTACACCTTC.

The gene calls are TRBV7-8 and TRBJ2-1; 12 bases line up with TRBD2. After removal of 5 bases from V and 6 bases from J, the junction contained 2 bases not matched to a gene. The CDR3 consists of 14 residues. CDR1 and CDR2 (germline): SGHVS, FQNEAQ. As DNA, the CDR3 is TGTGCCAGCAGCGTACTAGCGGGAGGCAATGAGCAGTTCTTC. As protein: CASSVLAGGNEQFF.

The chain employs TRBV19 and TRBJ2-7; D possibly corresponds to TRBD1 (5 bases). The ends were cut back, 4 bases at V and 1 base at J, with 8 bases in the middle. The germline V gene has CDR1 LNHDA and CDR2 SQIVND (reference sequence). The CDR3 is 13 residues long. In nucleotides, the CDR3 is TGTGCCAGTAGTACAGGGTTATCCTACGAGCAGTACGTC. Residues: CASSTGLSYEQYV.

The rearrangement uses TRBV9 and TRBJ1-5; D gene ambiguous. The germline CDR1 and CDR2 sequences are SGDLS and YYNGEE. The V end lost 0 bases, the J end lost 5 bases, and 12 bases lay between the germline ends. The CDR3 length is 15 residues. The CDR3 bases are TGTGCCAGCAGCGTAGGACCAAACTACGATCAGCCCCAGCATTTT. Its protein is CASSVGPNYDQPQHF.

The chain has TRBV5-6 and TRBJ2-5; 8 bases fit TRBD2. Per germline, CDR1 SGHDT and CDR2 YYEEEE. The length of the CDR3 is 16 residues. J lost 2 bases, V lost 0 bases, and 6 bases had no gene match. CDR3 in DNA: TGTGCCAGCAGCTTGGCTCTAGCGGGTTATCAAGAGACCCAGTACTTC. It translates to CASSLALAGYQETQYF.

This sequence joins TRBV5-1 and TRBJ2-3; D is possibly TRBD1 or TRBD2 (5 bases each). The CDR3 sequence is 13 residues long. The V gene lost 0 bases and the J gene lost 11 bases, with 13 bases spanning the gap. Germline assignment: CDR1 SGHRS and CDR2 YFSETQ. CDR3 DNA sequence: TGCGCCAGCAGCTTGGCCGGGACGGAGGAGCAGTATTTT. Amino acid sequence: CASSLAGTEEQYF.

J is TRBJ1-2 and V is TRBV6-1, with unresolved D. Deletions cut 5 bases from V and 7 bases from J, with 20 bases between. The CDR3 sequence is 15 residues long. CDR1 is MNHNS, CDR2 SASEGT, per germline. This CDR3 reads CASSRMLVNGGGYTF. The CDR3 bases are TGTGCCAGCAGTCGGATGCTTGTCAATGGAGGTGGCTACACCTTC.

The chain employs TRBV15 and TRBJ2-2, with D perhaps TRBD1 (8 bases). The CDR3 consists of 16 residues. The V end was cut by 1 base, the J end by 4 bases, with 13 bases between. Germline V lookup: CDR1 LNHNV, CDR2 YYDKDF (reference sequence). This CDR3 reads CATSRGQGRGTGELFF. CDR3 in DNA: TGTGCCACCAGCAGAGGACAGGGGAGGGGCACCGGGGAGCTGTTTTTT.

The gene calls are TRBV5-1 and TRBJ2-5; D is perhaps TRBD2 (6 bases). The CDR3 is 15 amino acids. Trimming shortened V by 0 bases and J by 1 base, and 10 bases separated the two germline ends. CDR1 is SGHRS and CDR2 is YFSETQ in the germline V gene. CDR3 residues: CASSLVGLPQETQYF. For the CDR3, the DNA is TGCGCCAGCAGCTTGGTGGGACTGCCCCAAGAGACCCAGTACTTC.

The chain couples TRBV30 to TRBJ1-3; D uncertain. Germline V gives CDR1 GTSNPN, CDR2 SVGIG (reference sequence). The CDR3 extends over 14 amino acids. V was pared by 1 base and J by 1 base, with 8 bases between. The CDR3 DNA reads TGTGCCTGGAGTGGGACGGATTCTGGAAACACCATATATTTT. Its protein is CAWSGTDSGNTIYF.

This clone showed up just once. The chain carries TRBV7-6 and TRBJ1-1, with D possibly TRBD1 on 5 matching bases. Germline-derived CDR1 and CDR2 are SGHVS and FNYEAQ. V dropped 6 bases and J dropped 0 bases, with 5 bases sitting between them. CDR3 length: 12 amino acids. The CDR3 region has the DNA TGTGCCAGCAGGGGGGTGAACACTGAAGCTTTCTTT. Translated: CASRGVNTEAFF.

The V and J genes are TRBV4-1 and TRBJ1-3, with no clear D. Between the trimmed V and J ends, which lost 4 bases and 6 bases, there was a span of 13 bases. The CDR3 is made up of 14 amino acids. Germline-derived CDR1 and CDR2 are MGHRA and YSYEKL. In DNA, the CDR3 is TGCGCCAGCAGCCCTAGGGCGGAAGAAAACACCATATATTTT. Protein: CASSPRAEENTIYF.

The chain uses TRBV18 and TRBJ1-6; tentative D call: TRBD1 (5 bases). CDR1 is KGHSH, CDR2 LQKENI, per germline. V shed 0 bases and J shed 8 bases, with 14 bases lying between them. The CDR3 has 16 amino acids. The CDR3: CASSPPRNIRDSPLHF. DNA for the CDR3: TGTGCCAGCTCACCACCGAGGAACATCAGGGATTCACCCCTCCACTTT.

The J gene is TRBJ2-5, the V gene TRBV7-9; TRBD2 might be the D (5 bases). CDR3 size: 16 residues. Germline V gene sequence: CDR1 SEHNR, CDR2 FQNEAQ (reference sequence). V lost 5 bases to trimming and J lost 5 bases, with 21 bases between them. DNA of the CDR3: TGTGCCAGCAGCCCCACGGACGCAAGCCGGAGGGAGACCCAGTACTTC. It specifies CASSPTDASRRETQYF.

CDR3 sequence reads: CASSLVMNTGELFF. CDR3 sequence (DNA): TGTGCCAGCAGCTTGGTGATGAACACCGGGGAGCTGTTTTTT. The genes are TRBV5-6 and TRBJ2-2; D is unresolved. The CDR3 loop spans 14 amino acids. The germline V gene has CDR1 SGHDT and CDR2 YYEEEE. V was cut by 0 bases and J by 1 base, with 4 bases left in between.

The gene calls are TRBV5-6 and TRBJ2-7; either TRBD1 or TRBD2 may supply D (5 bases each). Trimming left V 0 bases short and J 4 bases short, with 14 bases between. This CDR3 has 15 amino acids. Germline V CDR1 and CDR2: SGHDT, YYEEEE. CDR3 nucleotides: TGTGCCAGCAGCTTGGCTGGGGACCCTTCGTACGAGCAGTACTTC. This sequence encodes CASSLAGDPSYEQYF. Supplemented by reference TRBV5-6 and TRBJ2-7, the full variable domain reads DAGVTQSPTHLIKTRGQQVTLRCSPKSGHDTVSWYQQALGQGPQFIFQYYEEEERQRGNFPDRFSGHQFPNYSSELNVNALLLGDSALYLCASSLAGDPSYEQYFGPGTRLTVT.

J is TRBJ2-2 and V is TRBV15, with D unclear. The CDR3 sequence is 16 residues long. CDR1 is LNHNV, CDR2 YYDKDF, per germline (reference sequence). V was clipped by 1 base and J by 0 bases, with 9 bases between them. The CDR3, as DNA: TGTGCCACCAGCAGAGCAATAGGGTCGAACACCGGGGAGCTGTTTTTT. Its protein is CATSRAIGSNTGELFF.

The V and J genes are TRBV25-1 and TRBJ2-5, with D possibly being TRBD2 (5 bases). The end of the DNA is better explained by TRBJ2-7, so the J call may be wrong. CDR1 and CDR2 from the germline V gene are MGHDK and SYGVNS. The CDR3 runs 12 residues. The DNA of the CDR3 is TGTGCCAGCAGGGCGGGCGCCTACGAGCAGTACTTC. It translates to CASRAGAYEQYF.